Listed below are T cell receptor beta chains from one sample, sequenced in a study of graft-versus-host responses after intestinal transplantation. This table comes from immunoSEQ multiplex PCR, and its TCRdb copy is limited to in-frame clones, with some not included. The table records some 87,000 clones, 85% to 95% of them present only once. The antigens for these receptors are not known. Sequences were derived from unstimulated CD8+ T cells sorted from spleen or lymph node cells, sampled before transplant. These receptors came from a human donor who was the organ donor for an intestinal transplant. Each CDR3 is given with its conserved first and last residue. A D gene is named only where the DNA matches it firmly. Clone size appears in some rows only: once, few, many, or a class for an expanded clone.

J gene: TRBJ2-3; clone size: .; D gene: .; V gene: TRBV2; CDR3 protein: CASTRYLGDTQYF; CDR3 DNA: TGTGCCAGCACCAGATACCTCGGGGATACGCAGTATTTT
J gene: TRBJ1-4; clone size: .; D gene: .; V gene: TRBV25-1; CDR3 protein: CASNRPTARAANEKLFF; CDR3 DNA: TGTGCCAGCAATCGCCCCACTGCGAGGGCTGCTAATGAAAAACTGTTTTTT
J gene: TRBJ2-7; clone size: .; D gene: TRBD1; V gene: TRBV4-3; CDR3 protein: CASSQDGTGDSYEQYF; CDR3 DNA: TGCGCCAGCAGCCAAGATGGAACAGGGGACTCCTACGAGCAGTACTTC
J gene: TRBJ1-1; clone size: .; D gene: TRBD1; V gene: TRBV5-5; CDR3 protein: CASSTPGGVNTEAFF; CDR3 DNA: TGTGCCAGCAGCACCCCAGGGGGCGTGAACACTGAAGCTTTCTTT
J gene: TRBJ2-1; clone size: .; D gene: TRBD2; V gene: TRBV27; CDR3 protein: CASSLSSGRFNEQFF; CDR3 DNA: TGTGCCAGCAGTTTATCTAGCGGGAGGTTCAATGAGCAGTTCTTC
J gene: TRBJ2-7; clone size: .; D gene: TRBD1; V gene: TRBV4-1; CDR3 protein: CASSPTTGIGYEQYF; CDR3 DNA: TGCGCCAGCAGCCCTACGACAGGGATCGGGTACGAGCAGTACTTC
J gene: TRBJ1-1; clone size: .; D gene: .; V gene: TRBV28; CDR3 protein: CATNGAREMNTEAFF; CDR3 DNA: TGTGCCACCAACGGAGCTAGAGAGATGAACACTGAAGCTTTCTTT
J gene: TRBJ2-3; clone size: .; D gene: .; V gene: TRBV11-2; CDR3 protein: CASSGRATDTQYF; CDR3 DNA: TGTGCCAGCAGCGGGCGGGCCACAGATACGCAGTATTTT
J gene: TRBJ1-1; clone size: .; D gene: .; V gene: TRBV19; CDR3 protein: CASSMRLLTEAFF; CDR3 DNA: TGTGCCAGTAGTATGAGGCTTCTCACTGAAGCTTTCTTT
J gene: TRBJ1-1; clone size: once; D gene: .; V gene: TRBV4-1; CDR3 protein: CASSQVSENSEAFF; CDR3 DNA: TGCGCCAGCAGCCAAGTATCTGAGAACTCTGAAGCTTTCTTT
J gene: TRBJ1-6; clone size: .; D gene: TRBD1; V gene: TRBV5-4; CDR3 protein: CASSWTGRINSPLHF; CDR3 DNA: TGTGCCAGCAGCTGGACAGGGAGGATTAATTCACCCCTCCACTTT
J gene: TRBJ2-7; clone size: .; D gene: .; V gene: TRBV28; CDR3 protein: CASSLSRGSYEQYF; CDR3 DNA: TGTGCCAGCAGTTTGAGTAGGGGCTCCTACGAGCAGTACTTC
J gene: TRBJ2-5; clone size: .; D gene: .; V gene: TRBV30; CDR3 protein: CAWSAQREWETQYF; CDR3 DNA: TGTGCCTGGAGTGCCCAGAGGGAATGGGAGACCCAGTACTTC
J gene: TRBJ2-1; clone size: .; D gene: .; V gene: TRBV2; CDR3 protein: CASSDRGTYIHNEQFF; CDR3 DNA: TGTGCCAGCAGTGATAGGGGGACCTACATACACAATGAGCAGTTCTTC
J gene: TRBJ2-1; clone size: .; D gene: .; V gene: TRBV11-3; CDR3 protein: CASSLDGNEQFF; CDR3 DNA: TGTGCCAGCAGCTTAGACGGGAATGAGCAGTTCTTC
J gene: TRBJ2-5; clone size: .; D gene: TRBD1; V gene: TRBV15; CDR3 protein: CATSPPRNRGHETQYF; CDR3 DNA: TGTGCCACCAGCCCCCCTCGGAACAGGGGTCACGAGACCCAGTACTTC
J gene: TRBJ2-7; clone size: .; D gene: .; V gene: TRBV2; CDR3 protein: CASSYLFRGYEQYF; CDR3 DNA: TGTGCCAGCAGTTACCTCTTCAGGGGATACGAGCAGTACTTC
J gene: TRBJ2-2; clone size: .; D gene: TRBD1; V gene: TRBV5-6; CDR3 protein: CASSLKDREATGELFF; CDR3 DNA: TGTGCCAGCAGCCTTAAGGACAGGGAGGCCACCGGGGAGCTGTTTTTT
J gene: TRBJ1-5; clone size: .; D gene: .; V gene: TRBV2; CDR3 protein: CASSAVSEGVNQPQHF; CDR3 DNA: TGTGCCAGCAGTGCGGTCAGCGAGGGGGTCAATCAGCCCCAGCATTTT
J gene: TRBJ2-3; clone size: .; D gene: .; V gene: TRBV7-9; CDR3 protein: CASSLVLVNTDTQYF; CDR3 DNA: TGTGCCAGCAGCTTAGTGCTAGTCAACACAGATACGCAGTATTTT
J gene: TRBJ1-1; clone size: .; D gene: .; V gene: TRBV7-6; CDR3 protein: CASSSPPLGARTEAFF; CDR3 DNA: TGTGCCAGCAGTAGCCCCCCTCTAGGGGCTCGGACTGAAGCTTTCTTT
J gene: TRBJ1-4; clone size: .; D gene: TRBD1; V gene: TRBV7-9; CDR3 protein: CASSAGQGFATNEKLFF; CDR3 DNA: TGTGCCAGCAGCGCCGGACAGGGGTTTGCAACTAATGAAAAACTGTTTTTT
J gene: TRBJ2-7; clone size: .; D gene: TRBD2; V gene: TRBV10-3; CDR3 protein: CAIGGTSPYEQYF; CDR3 DNA: TGTGCCATTGGCGGGACTAGCCCCTACGAGCAGTACTTC
J gene: TRBJ1-6; clone size: .; D gene: .; V gene: TRBV19; CDR3 protein: CASTATASSYNSPLHF; CDR3 DNA: TGTGCCAGCACTGCGACGGCTAGCTCCTATAATTCACCCCTCCACTTT
J gene: TRBJ1-3; clone size: .; D gene: .; V gene: TRBV7-2; CDR3 protein: CASSLDRVRNTIYF; CDR3 DNA: TGTGCCAGCAGCTTAGACAGGGTCAGAAACACCATATATTTT
J gene: TRBJ2-3; clone size: .; D gene: TRBD2; V gene: TRBV15; CDR3 protein: CATSRDAGGVPPDTQYF; CDR3 DNA: TGTGCCACCAGCAGAGATGCCGGGGGGGTCCCCCCAGATACGCAGTATTTT
J gene: TRBJ2-4; clone size: .; D gene: TRBD2; V gene: TRBV28; CDR3 protein: CASRITAARLAGEGDIQYF; CDR3 DNA: TGTGCCAGCAGGATTACCGCGGCGAGACTAGCGGGCGAGGGGGACATTCAGTACTTC
J gene: TRBJ1-6; clone size: .; D gene: TRBD1; V gene: TRBV27; CDR3 protein: CASSQTGGPSPLHF; CDR3 DNA: TGTGCCAGCAGCCAGACAGGGGGCCCTTCACCCCTCCACTTT
J gene: TRBJ1-2; clone size: .; D gene: TRBD1; V gene: TRBV28; CDR3 protein: CASSFGTGGERDGYTF; CDR3 DNA: TGTGCCAGCAGTTTTGGGACAGGGGGCGAAAGGGATGGCTACACCTTC
J gene: TRBJ2-1; clone size: .; D gene: TRBD2; V gene: TRBV4-1; CDR3 protein: CASSLTSGYNEQFF; CDR3 DNA: TGCGCCAGCAGCTTGACTAGCGGCTACAATGAGCAGTTCTTC
J gene: TRBJ2-3; clone size: .; D gene: TRBD2; V gene: TRBV27; CDR3 protein: CASSFWTSGRVDTQYF; CDR3 DNA: TGTGCCAGCAGTTTCTGGACTAGCGGGAGGGTGGATACGCAGTATTTT
J gene: TRBJ2-3; clone size: .; D gene: .; V gene: TRBV2; CDR3 protein: CASSRGTDTQYF; CDR3 DNA: TGTGCCAGCAGTCGTGGCACAGATACGCAGTATTTT
J gene: TRBJ2-3; clone size: .; D gene: TRBD2; V gene: TRBV5-1; CDR3 protein: CASSLPLASGHTQYF; CDR3 DNA: TGCGCCAGCAGCTTGCCCCTGGCTAGCGGACATACGCAGTATTTT
J gene: TRBJ2-1; clone size: .; D gene: TRBD2; V gene: TRBV6-1; CDR3 protein: CASSGETSLRAGNEQFF; CDR3 DNA: TGTGCCAGCAGTGGAGAGACTAGCCTCAGAGCGGGCAATGAGCAGTTCTTC
J gene: TRBJ2-7; clone size: .; D gene: .; V gene: TRBV11-2; CDR3 protein: CASSSTYGTYYEQYF; CDR3 DNA: TGTGCCAGCAGCTCGACCTACGGGACTTACTACGAGCAGTACTTC
J gene: TRBJ2-7; clone size: .; D gene: TRBD2; V gene: TRBV10-2; CDR3 protein: CASLAGARGYEQYF; CDR3 DNA: TGCGCCAGCCTGGCGGGAGCGAGGGGCTACGAGCAGTACTTC
J gene: TRBJ2-1; clone size: .; D gene: .; V gene: TRBV11-3; CDR3 protein: CASSLTGEVNEQFF; CDR3 DNA: TGTGCCAGCAGCTTGACGGGAGAGGTCAATGAGCAGTTCTTC
J gene: TRBJ1-4; clone size: .; D gene: TRBD1; V gene: TRBV11-3; CDR3 protein: CASSSTGTGAEGEKLFF; CDR3 DNA: TGTGCCAGCAGCTCGACCGGGACAGGGGCCGAAGGGGAAAAACTGTTTTTT
J gene: TRBJ1-5; clone size: .; D gene: .; V gene: TRBV4-1; CDR3 protein: CASSQGWFRGNQPQHF; CDR3 DNA: TGCGCCAGCAGCCAAGGGTGGTTCAGGGGCAATCAGCCCCAGCATTTT
J gene: TRBJ1-4; clone size: .; D gene: .; V gene: TRBV30; CDR3 protein: CAWIDGNNEKLFF; CDR3 DNA: TGTGCCTGGATCGACGGGAACAATGAAAAACTGTTTTTT
J gene: TRBJ2-4; clone size: .; D gene: TRBD2; V gene: TRBV4-3; CDR3 protein: CASSQDVPRLAGENIQYF; CDR3 DNA: TGCGCCAGCAGCCAAGATGTTCCCAGACTAGCGGGAGAGAACATTCAGTACTTC
J gene: TRBJ2-7; clone size: .; D gene: TRBD2; V gene: TRBV7-9; CDR3 protein: CASSSPTSAADQYF; CDR3 DNA: TGTGCCAGCAGCTCCCCGACTAGCGCCGCTGATCAGTACTTC
J gene: TRBJ2-3; clone size: .; D gene: .; V gene: TRBV19; CDR3 protein: CASVGQSRPDTQYF; CDR3 DNA: TGTGCCAGTGTGGGACAATCGCGCCCAGATACGCAGTATTTT
J gene: TRBJ2-1; clone size: .; D gene: .; V gene: TRBV19; CDR3 protein: CASSISGYSNEQFF; CDR3 DNA: TGTGCCAGTAGTATAAGCGGTTACTCTAATGAGCAGTTCTTC
J gene: TRBJ2-7; clone size: .; D gene: TRBD1; V gene: TRBV5-8; CDR3 protein: CASSRLRDSPYEQYF; CDR3 DNA: TGTGCCAGCAGCCGACTCCGGGACAGCCCCTACGAGCAGTACTTC